Here is one TCR beta chain with its context. Its antigen remains undetermined. Base qualities are not at hand, and no much larger clone is one base apart. Taken with the paper, the label for time point translates to: baseline before first vaccination. Vaccinee samples came from UK trials COV001 and COV002, including a single-blind randomized controlled phase 2/3 trial of AZD1222 (ChAdOx1 nCoV-19) in healthy adults. For TCRbeta chain sequencing, PBMC samples from trial participants were taken at day 0 and at day 28 after the second dose. Cut back by 4 bases and 3 bases, the V and J ends lie 13 bases apart. From cysteine to phenylalanine, the CDR3 is 15 amino acids long. The DNA shown is the 45-base CDR3, in frame from base 1. From the germline V gene (reference sequence), CDR1 is PRHDT and CDR2 is FYEKMQ. The data were obtained in a study of T cell responses to AZD1222 COVID-19 vaccine (dated by TCRdb to the early 2020s). For the wider study: Because spike-specific TCR depth and breadth did not differ between the two schedules, AZD1222 recipients who got a second dose at roughly 4 weeks were pooled with those who got a second dose at roughly 12 weeks. Trial participants were enrolled into age subgroups of 18-55, 56-69 and 70-plus years, which contained roughly 150, 30 and 60 TCR-sequenced participants, respectively. TCR sequencing was performed for 230 to 250 trial participants, of whom around 210 were given two doses of AZD1222 and some 26 were given two doses of MenACWY control vaccine.

The CDR3 regions of human TCRbeta chains were subjected to immunosequencing. In the original analysis: TCRs in the repertoires were matched against a reference library of SARS-CoV-2-specific TCRs that had been generated with the MIRA antigen-specificity platform. Breadth was defined as the fraction of unique TCRs that were SARS-CoV-2-associated, and depth was defined as the fraction of total T cells that were SARS-CoV-2-associated. Each spike-specific TCR was assigned to its reactive spike region and to a CD4 or CD8 class using the MIRA data. Log10-transformed breadth and depth values were compared by one-way ANOVA with Sidak's multiple comparisons tests. The table was pulled from immuneACCESS by TCRdb, which kept in-frame rearrangements only. Such tables lose some clones; where checked, under half of the loss comes from unresolved V genes, and the rest has no known cause. The DNA gave D and trimming, while V, J and clone size come from that table. The sample table contains approximately 140,000 clones; only one count was recorded for 85% to 95% of them. Of the sample, roughly 2% falls within the top ten clones.

Overall study results and their limits: Participants were mostly white British and included more females than males, and it was suggested by the authors that clonal diversity may have been underestimated. Because no day 14 peak-response samples were available, repertoires were characterized only after the peak T cell response. Conclusions about previously exposed vaccinees are limited, since just five to seven AZD1222 recipients were seropositive for SARS-CoV-2 at baseline. Reportedly, close to half of the unique spike-specific TCRs recognized epitopes lying outside the regions that are mutated in the B.1.351 and B.1.1.7 variants. In the small 56-69-year group, the increase in depth fell short of significance, most likely because of low power. After two AZD1222 doses, both the breadth and the depth of spike-specific TCRs were significantly higher than at day 0 and than in MenACWY recipients. CD4 TCRs associated with the vaccine covered the entire spike protein, and the dominant responses were in regions 160-218 and 743-854.

Recombination connected TRBV13 to TRBJ1-5; possibly the D gene is TRBD1, per 6 matching bases. Sample: peripheral blood, taken on day 0 of AZD1222 vaccination. This TCR derives from an adult in good health. The CDR3 protein: CASSSTGQTNQPQHF. The DNA reads as follows: TGTGCCAGCAGCTCCACCGGACAGACCAATCAGCCCCAGCATTTT.